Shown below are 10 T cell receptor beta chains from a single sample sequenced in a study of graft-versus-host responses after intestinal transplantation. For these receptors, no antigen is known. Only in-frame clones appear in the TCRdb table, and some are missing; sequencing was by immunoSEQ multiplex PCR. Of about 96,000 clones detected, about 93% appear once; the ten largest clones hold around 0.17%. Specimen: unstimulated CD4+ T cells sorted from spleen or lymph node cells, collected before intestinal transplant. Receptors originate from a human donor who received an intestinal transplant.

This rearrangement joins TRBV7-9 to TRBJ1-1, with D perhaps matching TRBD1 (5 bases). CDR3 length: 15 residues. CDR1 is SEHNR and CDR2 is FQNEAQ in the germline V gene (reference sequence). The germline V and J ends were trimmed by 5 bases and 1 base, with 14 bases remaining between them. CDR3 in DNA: TGTGCCAGCAGCCTCCTGGGACTGACGAACACTGAAGCTTTCTTT. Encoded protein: CASSLLGLTNTEAFF. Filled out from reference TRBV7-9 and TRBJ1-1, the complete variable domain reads DTGVSQNPRHKITKRGQNVTFRCDPISEHNRLYWYRQTLGQGPEFLTYFQNEAQLEKSRLLSDRFSAERPKGSFSTLEIQRTEQGDSAMYLCASSLLGLTNTEAFFGQGTRLTVV.

The CDR3 region has the DNA TGTGCCAGCAGCCACGGACTCGGGAGCTCCTACAATGAGCAGTTCTTC. This gives the protein CASSHGLGSSYNEQFF. The gene calls are TRBV7-8 and TRBJ2-1, with D perhaps matching TRBD2 (6 bases). Germline V CDR1 and CDR2: SGHVS, FQNEAQ. The CDR3 is 16 amino acids. V lost 5 bases and J 0 bases, leaving 14 bases between the germline ends.

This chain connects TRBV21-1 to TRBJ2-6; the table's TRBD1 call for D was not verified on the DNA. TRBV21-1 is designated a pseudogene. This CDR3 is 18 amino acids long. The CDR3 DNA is TGTGCCAGCAGCATTCTAGGACAGGGGGCAGAGGGGGCCAACGTCCTGACTTTC. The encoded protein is CASSILGQGAEGANVLTF.

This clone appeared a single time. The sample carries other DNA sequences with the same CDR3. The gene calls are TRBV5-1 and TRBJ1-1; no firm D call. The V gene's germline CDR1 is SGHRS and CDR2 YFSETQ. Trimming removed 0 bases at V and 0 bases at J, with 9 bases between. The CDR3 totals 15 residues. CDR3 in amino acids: CASSLDWGVNTEAFF. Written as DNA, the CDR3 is TGCGCCAGCAGCTTGGACTGGGGAGTGAACACTGAAGCTTTCTTT.

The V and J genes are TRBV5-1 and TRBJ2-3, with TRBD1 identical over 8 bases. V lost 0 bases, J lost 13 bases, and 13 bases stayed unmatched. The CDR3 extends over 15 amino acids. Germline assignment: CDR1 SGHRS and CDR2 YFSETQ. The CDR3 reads CASSLGTLAGTGEYF. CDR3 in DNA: TGCGCCAGCAGCTTGGGTACGCTTGCCGGGACAGGAGAGTATTTT.

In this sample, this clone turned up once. The CDR3: CASSLSPSTNQETQYF. In DNA, the CDR3 is TGTGCCAGCAGCTTGTCCCCTAGCACAAACCAAGAGACCCAGTACTTC. This chain connects TRBV5-4 to TRBJ2-5; a weak D match, TRBD2 (5 bases). CDR1 is SGHNT, CDR2 YYREEE, per germline (reference sequence). V shed 1 base and J shed 0 bases, with 13 bases lying between them. The CDR3 totals 16 residues.

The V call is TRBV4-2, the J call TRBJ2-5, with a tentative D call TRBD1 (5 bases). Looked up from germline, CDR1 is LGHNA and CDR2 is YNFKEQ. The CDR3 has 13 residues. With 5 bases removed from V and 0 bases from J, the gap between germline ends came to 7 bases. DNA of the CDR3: TGTGCCAGCAGCGAACAGGACCAAGAGACCCAGTACTTC. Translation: CASSEQDQETQYF.

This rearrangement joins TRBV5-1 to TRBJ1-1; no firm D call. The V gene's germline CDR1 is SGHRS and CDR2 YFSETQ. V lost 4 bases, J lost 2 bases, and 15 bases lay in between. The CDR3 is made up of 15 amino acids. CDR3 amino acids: CASSTGDPPNTEAFF. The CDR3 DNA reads TGCGCCAGCAGCACGGGAGACCCACCAAACACTGAAGCTTTCTTT.

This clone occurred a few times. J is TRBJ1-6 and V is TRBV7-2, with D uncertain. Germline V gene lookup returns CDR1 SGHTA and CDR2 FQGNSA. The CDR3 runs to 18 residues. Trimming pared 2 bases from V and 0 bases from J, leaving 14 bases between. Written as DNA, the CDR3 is TGTGCCAGCAGCTTAACATCACAGCGGAGCTCCTATAATTCACCCCTCCACTTT. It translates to CASSLTSQRSSYNSPLHF.

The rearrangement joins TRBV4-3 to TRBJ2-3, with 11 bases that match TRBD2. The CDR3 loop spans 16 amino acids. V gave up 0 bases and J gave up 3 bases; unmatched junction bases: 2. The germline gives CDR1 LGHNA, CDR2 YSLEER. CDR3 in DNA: TGCGCCAGCAGCCAAGAACCTAGCGGGAGGACAGATACGCAGTATTTT. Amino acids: CASSQEPSGRTDTQYF.